A selection of T cell receptor beta chains follows, all from one sample in a study of cytomegalovirus exposure and HLA in healthy donors. Sequencing used immunoSEQ multiplex PCR; TCRdb keeps in-frame clones, though not all of them. The sample records about 140,000 clones, 90% to 95% being singletons. Specimen: PBMCs. These TCRs come from a man aged 18-30 years in good health and CMV-seronegative. Each CDR3 is given with its conserved first and last residue. Fields, in order: V gene, J gene, D gene, CDR3 protein. A D gene is named only where the DNA matches it firmly.

>TRBV7-2|TRBJ1-5|.
CASSPRGGLSNQPQHF
>TRBV30|TRBJ1-1|TRBD1
CAWGRQGKGTEAFF
>TRBV27|TRBJ1-2|.
CASSFDRGNYGYTF
>TRBV2|TRBJ2-2|.
CASIRSGDTGELFF
>TRBV5-1|TRBJ1-2|TRBD1
CASSVDRDGYGYTF
>TRBV19|TRBJ2-1|.
CASSSGRYNEQFF
>TRBV6-6|TRBJ2-4|TRBD1
CASAPTGENIQYF
>TRBV27|TRBJ1-2|TRBD1
CASSLARTGGIGYTF
>TRBV14|TRBJ1-1|.
CASSRQENTEAFF
>TRBV7-2|TRBJ2-5|.
CASSFGGAGTQYF
>TRBV6-1|TRBJ1-5|TRBD1
CASRELSGTDSNQPQHF
>TRBV6-6|TRBJ2-1|.
CASSYHATGDNEQFF
>TRBV5-4|TRBJ1-1|.
CASSLDTQLNTEAFF
>TRBV27|TRBJ1-5|.
CASSLAGWGNQPQHF
>TRBV9|TRBJ2-1|TRBD2
CASTGASGGAYNEQFF
>TRBV6-1|TRBJ1-5|.
CASSELPRGSFNQPQHF
>TRBV9|TRBJ1-4|TRBD1
CASSVGLQGNEKLFF
>TRBV19|TRBJ1-4|.
CAAKKGAGEKLFF
>TRBV15|TRBJ1-3|.
CATSSPWQGTYPSGNTIYF
>TRBV7-9|TRBJ1-1|TRBD1
CASGDWDRDTEAFF
>TRBV7-9|TRBJ1-1|.
CASSLDSMNTEAFF
>TRBV10-1|TRBJ2-7|TRBD1
CASSDRRQGNSYEQYF
>TRBV19|TRBJ2-5|TRBD1
CASSSGTGRETQYF
>TRBV27|TRBJ1-5|.
CASSSGVSNQPQHF
>TRBV29-1|TRBJ2-5|.
CSVEGRARETQYF
>TRBV5-4|TRBJ2-5|.
CASSLPGKQETQYF
>TRBV13|TRBJ2-5|TRBD2
CASSPKRLAEETQYF
>TRBV7-9|TRBJ1-6|TRBD1
CASSRTGNNSPLHF
>TRBV7-8|TRBJ2-3|.
CASNSPLRSPGGKADTQYF
>TRBV27|TRBJ1-2|TRBD1
CASTTGTGSYGYTF